These T cell receptor beta chains were read from a single sample in a study of blood T cell repertoires in COVID-19. The method was immunoSEQ multiplex PCR; TCRdb's version includes in-frame clones alone and lacks a portion of them. The sample includes tens of thousands of clones, 80% to 90% of them seen just once. Input material: peripheral blood. Every receptor here comes from a man between 40 and 49 years old with COVID-19, enrolled during active disease. The CDR3 runs from the conserved cysteine through the conserved F or W. Each record gives: CDR3 protein, CDR3 DNA, CDR3 length, V gene, J gene, D gene, clone size. D genes are given only for firm matches. Part of the rows lack a size; the others show once, few, many or a class for expanded clones.

CDR3aa: CAISDQTSGSTDTQYF
CDR3nt: TGTGCCATCAGTGACCAGACTAGCGGTAGCACAGATACGCAGTATTTT
len: 16
v_gene: TRBV10-3
j_gene: TRBJ2-3
d_gene: TRBD2
abundance: -

CDR3aa: CASSRDFSGTANSPLHF
CDR3nt: TGTGCCAGTAGCCGGGACTTCTCCGGGACGGCAAATTCACCCCTCCACTTT
len: 17
v_gene: TRBV19
j_gene: TRBJ1-6
d_gene: -
abundance: -

CDR3aa: CSVRPSDRGHYEQYF
CDR3nt: TGCAGCGTCCGACCGTCGGACAGGGGGCACTACGAGCAGTACTTC
len: 15
v_gene: TRBV29-1
j_gene: TRBJ2-7
d_gene: TRBD1
abundance: -

CDR3aa: CASSRAPTGLSAGELFF
CDR3nt: TGTGCCAGCAGCAGGGCCCCTACAGGGTTATCGGCCGGGGAGCTGTTTTTT
len: 17
v_gene: TRBV7-6
j_gene: TRBJ2-2
d_gene: -
abundance: -

CDR3aa: CSVVGTSQGAETQYF
CDR3nt: TGCAGCGTTGTGGGGACTAGCCAGGGGGCGGAGACCCAGTACTTC
len: 15
v_gene: TRBV29-1
j_gene: TRBJ2-5
d_gene: -
abundance: -

CDR3aa: CASSVDPPLGLTDTQYF
CDR3nt: TGTGCCAGCAGCGTAGACCCCCCTCTAGGTCTCACAGATACGCAGTATTTT
len: 17
v_gene: TRBV9
j_gene: TRBJ2-3
d_gene: -
abundance: -

CDR3aa: CASRRQVVSNQPQHF
CDR3nt: TGTGCCAGTAGAAGACAGGTAGTTAGCAATCAGCCCCAGCATTTT
len: 15
v_gene: TRBV19
j_gene: TRBJ1-5
d_gene: -
abundance: -

CDR3aa: CASSQDRGRADTF
CDR3nt: TGCGCCAGCAGCCAAGACCGAGGGAGGGCCGACACCTTC
len: 13
v_gene: TRBV4-1
j_gene: TRBJ1-2
d_gene: -
abundance: -

CDR3aa: CASRGQGLDNSPLHF
CDR3nt: TGTGCCAGCAGGGGACAGGGGTTGGATAATTCACCCCTCCACTTT
len: 15
v_gene: TRBV2
j_gene: TRBJ1-6
d_gene: TRBD1
abundance: -

CDR3aa: CAWSVMRTGRTEAFF
CDR3nt: TGTGCCTGGAGTGTAATGAGGACAGGGCGCACTGAAGCTTTCTTT
len: 15
v_gene: TRBV30
j_gene: TRBJ1-1
d_gene: TRBD1
abundance: -

CDR3aa: CASSDLDRDNQPQHF
CDR3nt: TGTGCCAGCAGTGATTTGGACAGGGATAATCAGCCCCAGCATTTT
len: 15
v_gene: TRBV6-1
j_gene: TRBJ1-5
d_gene: TRBD1
abundance: -

CDR3aa: CASSLFPGGGYTF
CDR3nt: TGTGCCAGCAGTCTTTTCCCGGGGGGAGGCTACACCTTC
len: 13
v_gene: TRBV28
j_gene: TRBJ1-2
d_gene: -
abundance: -

CDR3aa: CASSLGQVGGNTIYF
CDR3nt: TGTGCCAGCAGCTTAGGACAGGTGGGAGGAAACACCATATATTTT
len: 15
v_gene: TRBV11-2
j_gene: TRBJ1-3
d_gene: -
abundance: few

CDR3aa: CATSDAGTGASYEQYF
CDR3nt: TGTGCCACCAGTGACGCCGGGACAGGGGCGTCCTACGAGCAGTACTTC
len: 16
v_gene: TRBV24-1
j_gene: TRBJ2-7
d_gene: TRBD1
abundance: -

CDR3aa: CASSAWTDPYF
CDR3nt: TGTGCCAGCAGTGCGTGGACAGACCCGTACTTC
len: 11
v_gene: TRBV2
j_gene: TRBJ2-7
d_gene: -
abundance: -

CDR3aa: CASSLREGAQSTGNTIYF
CDR3nt: TGTGCCAGCAGTCTGCGAGAGGGAGCCCAGTCTACTGGGAACACCATATATTTT
len: 18
v_gene: TRBV6-6
j_gene: TRBJ1-3
d_gene: -
abundance: -

CDR3aa: CASSLYSLRPGGYTF
CDR3nt: TGTGCCAGCAGTTTATACAGCCTCCGCCCAGGGGGCTACACCTTC
len: 15
v_gene: TRBV28
j_gene: TRBJ1-2
d_gene: -
abundance: few

CDR3aa: CASSLEDSFNSPLHF
CDR3nt: TGCGCCAGCAGCTTGGAAGACAGCTTTAATTCACCCCTCCACTTT
len: 15
v_gene: TRBV5-1
j_gene: TRBJ1-6
d_gene: -
abundance: -

CDR3aa: CASSLWGVMNTEAFF
CDR3nt: TGTGCCAGCAGCTTGTGGGGAGTCATGAACACTGAAGCTTTCTTT
len: 15
v_gene: TRBV5-6
j_gene: TRBJ1-1
d_gene: -
abundance: -

CDR3aa: CASSQGEGSTEAFF
CDR3nt: TGCGCCAGCAGCCAAGGGGAGGGGAGCACTGAAGCTTTCTTT
len: 14
v_gene: TRBV4-1
j_gene: TRBJ1-1
d_gene: -
abundance: -

CDR3aa: CASSVQKQGQYGYTF
CDR3nt: TGTGCCAGCAGCGTCCAAAAACAAGGACAGTACGGCTACACCTTC
len: 15
v_gene: TRBV6-5
j_gene: TRBJ1-2
d_gene: -
abundance: -

CDR3aa: CASAPSGGAGGYTF
CDR3nt: TGTGCTAGTGCCCCCTCAGGGGGCGCGGGTGGCTACACCTTC
len: 14
v_gene: TRBV12-5
j_gene: TRBJ1-2
d_gene: TRBD1
abundance: -

CDR3aa: CASSESGEGVGELFF
CDR3nt: TGTGCCAGCAGTGAAAGCGGGGAGGGAGTCGGGGAGCTGTTTTTT
len: 15
v_gene: TRBV6-1
j_gene: TRBJ2-2
d_gene: TRBD2
abundance: -

CDR3aa: CASSMGGSLTYEQYF
CDR3nt: TGTGCCAGTAGTATGGGCGGGAGCCTAACCTACGAGCAGTACTTC
len: 15
v_gene: TRBV19
j_gene: TRBJ2-7
d_gene: TRBD2
abundance: -

CDR3aa: CASSWGVGLGTEAFF
CDR3nt: TGTGCCAGCAGCTGGGGGGTGGGCTTGGGCACTGAAGCTTTCTTT
len: 15
v_gene: TRBV5-6
j_gene: TRBJ1-1
d_gene: -
abundance: -

CDR3aa: CASSPGINYGYTF
CDR3nt: TGTGCCAGCAGTCCGGGAATTAACTATGGCTACACCTTC
len: 13
v_gene: TRBV3-1/TRBV3-2
j_gene: TRBJ1-2
d_gene: -
abundance: -

CDR3aa: CATSDYRGGAGGSNQPQHF
CDR3nt: TGTGCCACCAGTGATTATCGGGGCGGGGCGGGGGGCAGTAATCAGCCCCAGCATTTT
len: 19
v_gene: TRBV24-1
j_gene: TRBJ1-5
d_gene: -
abundance: -

CDR3aa: CASSGTGEGNTIYF
CDR3nt: TGTGCCAGTAGCGGGACAGGGGAAGGAAACACCATATATTTT
len: 14
v_gene: TRBV19
j_gene: TRBJ1-3
d_gene: TRBD1
abundance: -

CDR3aa: CATTGRLNTEAFF
CDR3nt: TGTGCCACCACTGGGCGATTGAACACTGAAGCTTTCTTT
len: 13
v_gene: TRBV19
j_gene: TRBJ1-1
d_gene: -
abundance: -

CDR3aa: CASSLAGLADRGTQYF
CDR3nt: TGTGCCAGCAGCTTGGCGGGACTAGCGGATCGAGGGACCCAGTACTTC
len: 16
v_gene: TRBV5-6
j_gene: TRBJ2-5
d_gene: TRBD2
abundance: -

CDR3aa: CASSLTANTEAFF
CDR3nt: TGTGCCAGCAGTTTGACAGCTAACACTGAAGCTTTCTTT
len: 13
v_gene: TRBV28
j_gene: TRBJ1-1
d_gene: -
abundance: -

CDR3aa: CSASFGSGYEQYF
CDR3nt: TGCAGTGCTAGTTTCGGGTCCGGCTACGAGCAGTACTTC
len: 13
v_gene: TRBV20-1
j_gene: TRBJ2-7
d_gene: -
abundance: -

CDR3aa: CASRGTGMDNSPLHF
CDR3nt: TGTGCCAGCAGGGGGACAGGGATGGATAATTCACCCCTCCACTTT
len: 15
v_gene: TRBV7-9
j_gene: TRBJ1-6
d_gene: TRBD1
abundance: -

CDR3aa: CAVGGSYNEQFF
CDR3nt: TGTGCCGTCGGGGGATCCTACAATGAGCAGTTCTTC
len: 12
v_gene: TRBV6-5
j_gene: TRBJ2-1
d_gene: -
abundance: -

CDR3aa: CASSPGGGSTDTQYF
CDR3nt: TGTGCCAGCAGCCCAGGCGGGGGTTCCACAGATACGCAGTATTTT
len: 15
v_gene: TRBV4-2
j_gene: TRBJ2-3
d_gene: TRBD2
abundance: -

CDR3aa: CASSTYSGSTVGNQPQHF
CDR3nt: TGTGCCAGTAGTACATACTCCGGGTCAACGGTCGGCAATCAGCCCCAGCATTTT
len: 18
v_gene: TRBV19
j_gene: TRBJ1-5
d_gene: -
abundance: -

CDR3aa: CASSQDGAQRGYTF
CDR3nt: TGTGCCAGCAGCCAAGATGGAGCCCAACGAGGCTACACCTTC
len: 14
v_gene: TRBV3-1/TRBV3-2
j_gene: TRBJ1-2
d_gene: -
abundance: -

CDR3aa: CASSPTYGTGTDTQYF
CDR3nt: TGTGCCAGCAGCCCGACGTACGGGACAGGGACAGATACGCAGTATTTT
len: 16
v_gene: TRBV7-2
j_gene: TRBJ2-3
d_gene: TRBD1
abundance: -

CDR3aa: CASSLGGTGNYGYTF
CDR3nt: TGTGCCAGCAGCTTAGGGGGGACAGGGAACTATGGCTACACCTTC
len: 15
v_gene: TRBV7-8
j_gene: TRBJ1-2
d_gene: TRBD1
abundance: -

CDR3aa: CASSLLQGAREKLFF
CDR3nt: TGTGCCAGCAGTTTATTACAGGGGGCACGGGAAAAACTGTTTTTT
len: 15
v_gene: TRBV28
j_gene: TRBJ1-4
d_gene: TRBD1
abundance: once

CDR3aa: CASSEGNRGTQYF
CDR3nt: TGTGCCAGCAGTGAAGGCAACAGGGGGACCCAGTACTTC
len: 13
v_gene: TRBV2
j_gene: TRBJ2-5
d_gene: TRBD1
abundance: -

CDR3aa: CASRVLGQGGADTQYF
CDR3nt: TGTGCCAGCAGGGTCTTAGGACAGGGAGGGGCAGATACGCAGTATTTT
len: 16
v_gene: TRBV7-8
j_gene: TRBJ2-3
d_gene: -
abundance: -

CDR3aa: CARSAQGSGNTIYF
CDR3nt: TGTGCCAGAAGCGCACAGGGTTCTGGAAACACCATATATTTT
len: 14
v_gene: TRBV5-3
j_gene: TRBJ1-3
d_gene: -
abundance: -

CDR3aa: CASSPSAQGLDRGRYGYTF
CDR3nt: TGTGCCAGCAGCCCTAGTGCCCAAGGGCTCGACAGGGGCCGGTATGGCTACACCTTC
len: 19
v_gene: TRBV11-2
j_gene: TRBJ1-2
d_gene: TRBD1
abundance: -

CDR3aa: CASSSMTVSQPQHF
CDR3nt: TGTGCCAGCAGCTCTATGACAGTTTCCCAGCCCCAGCATTTT
len: 14
v_gene: TRBV7-2
j_gene: TRBJ1-5
d_gene: -
abundance: -

CDR3aa: CASRPIQGGNSPLHF
CDR3nt: TGTGCCAGCAGACCCATACAGGGTGGGAATTCACCCCTCCACTTT
len: 15
v_gene: TRBV2
j_gene: TRBJ1-6
d_gene: -
abundance: -

CDR3aa: CASSQDRMNTEAFF
CDR3nt: TGCGCCAGCAGCCAAGATCGTATGAACACTGAAGCTTTCTTT
len: 14
v_gene: TRBV4-1
j_gene: TRBJ1-1
d_gene: -
abundance: -

CDR3aa: CASSFRVAYGYTF
CDR3nt: TGTGCCAGCAGTTTTAGAGTTGCCTATGGCTACACCTTC
len: 13
v_gene: TRBV28
j_gene: TRBJ1-2
d_gene: -
abundance: -

CDR3aa: CASSLQGPPGQHF
CDR3nt: TGTGCCAGCAGTTTACAGGGCCCACCTGGCCAGCATTTT
len: 13
v_gene: TRBV12-3/TRBV12-4
j_gene: TRBJ1-5
d_gene: -
abundance: -

CDR3aa: CASTTDGSPLHF
CDR3nt: TGTGCCAGCACTACAGACGGTTCACCCCTCCACTTT
len: 12
v_gene: TRBV28
j_gene: TRBJ1-6
d_gene: -
abundance: -

CDR3aa: CSASGQGSNTGELFF
CDR3nt: TGCAGTGCCAGTGGCCAGGGGTCCAACACCGGGGAGCTGTTTTTT
len: 15
v_gene: TRBV20-1
j_gene: TRBJ2-2
d_gene: -
abundance: -

CDR3aa: CASSSNRGSRNIQYF
CDR3nt: TGTGCCAGCTCATCTAACAGGGGATCGAGAAACATTCAGTACTTC
len: 15
v_gene: TRBV18
j_gene: TRBJ2-4
d_gene: TRBD1
abundance: -

CDR3aa: CASSLDPLRGAYNEQFF
CDR3nt: TGTGCCAGCAGCTTAGATCCCCTCCGGGGGGCCTACAATGAGCAGTTCTTC
len: 17
v_gene: TRBV7-8
j_gene: TRBJ2-1
d_gene: TRBD2
abundance: few

CDR3aa: CASTSIRDRVTGYTF
CDR3nt: TGTGCCAGCACTTCAATTCGGGACAGGGTGACTGGCTACACCTTC
len: 15
v_gene: TRBV28
j_gene: TRBJ1-2
d_gene: TRBD1
abundance: -

CDR3aa: CASSLLRLSNQPQHF
CDR3nt: TGTGCCAGCAGTTTATTGAGACTGAGCAATCAGCCCCAGCATTTT
len: 15
v_gene: TRBV28
j_gene: TRBJ1-5
d_gene: -
abundance: -